This T cell receptor beta chain stems from a study of T-cell memory formation after mild COVID-19. On the study more broadly: Largely, the TCR clusters proved donor specific.

On this clonotype itself: Its antigen is currently unknown.

Overall study results and limits: There were some responding clones in pre-infection memory, which suggested that cross-reactive memory had joined.

From the 5' RACE reads, TCRdb called clonotypes with MiXCR, one entry per CDR3 protein. This table holds just over 200,000 distinct CDR3 sequences, 9.5% found once. Trimming removed 3 bases at V and 5 bases at J, with 7 bases between. Germline CDR1 SGHTA, CDR2 FQGNSA. The length of the CDR3 is 12 residues. The source material was PBMCs or a T cell subset sorted from them (not recorded which). J is TRBJ2-5 and V is TRBV7-2; D unclear. The source of this sequence is a man in his late teens or twenties who had mild COVID-19 (a few samples of this study predate the infection). Cell type and time point are not known. The CDR3 DNA reads as TGTGCCAGCAGCTTTCACCGGGAGACCCAGTACTTC. This codes for CASSFHRETQYF.